One sample yielded the 19 T cell receptor beta chains listed below, sequenced in a study of cytomegalovirus exposure and HLA in healthy donors. The method was immunoSEQ multiplex PCR; TCRdb's version includes in-frame clones alone and lacks a portion of them. The data hold roughly 75,000 clones, with approximately 93% observed a single time. Specimen: PBMCs. The receptor source for this set is a woman younger than 30 in good health and CMV-seronegative.

The chain couples TRBV9 to TRBJ1-4, with 9 bases identical to TRBD1. Looked up from germline, CDR1 is SGDLS and CDR2 is YYNGEE. J gave up 4 bases and V 1 base, and 11 bases lay outside the gene matches. The CDR3 spans 18 residues. As DNA, the CDR3 is TGTGCCAGCAGCGTAACGGACAGGGGTATTCGCGGTAATGAAAAACTGTTTTTT. It specifies CASSVTDRGIRGNEKLFF.

The chain has TRBV11-2 and TRBJ2-7; D might be TRBD2 (6 bases). V was trimmed by 5 bases and J by 5 bases, leaving 19 bases between them. This CDR3 comprises 15 residues. Germline values: CDR1 SGHAT, CDR2 FQNNGV. The CDR3 sequence: CASSPLDLGGDEQYF. The CDR3 coding sequence is TGTGCCAGCAGCCCACTGGACCTAGGAGGGGACGAGCAGTACTTC.

The chain is built from TRBV6-1 and TRBJ2-7; tentative D call: TRBD2 (5 bases). V was clipped by 5 bases and J by 3 bases, with 14 bases between them. The length of the CDR3 is 14 residues. Germline-derived CDR1 and CDR2 are MNHNS and SASEGT. The CDR3 here is CASSPRYEGYEQYF. The CDR3 DNA follows: TGTGCCAGCAGTCCGCGGTACGAGGGCTACGAGCAGTACTTC.

This clone was seen just once. J is TRBJ1-1 and V is TRBV10-3; possibly TRBD1 for D (5 bases). Germline-derived CDR1 and CDR2 are ENHRY and SYGVKD. The CDR3 has 15 amino acids. The V gene lost 4 bases and the J gene lost 1 base, with 13 bases spanning the gap. DNA for the CDR3: TGTGCCATCAGTGCATGGGAGGGGTCGAACACTGAAGCTTTCTTT. It is translated as CAISAWEGSNTEAFF.

The chain uses TRBV16 and TRBJ1-1, with 7 bases fitting TRBD1. From germline, CDR1 is KGHSY and CDR2 FQNENV. After removal of 1 base from V and 1 base from J, the junction contained 0 bases not matched to a gene. CDR3 size: 14 residues. Here the CDR3 DNA reads TGTGCCAGCAGCCAATACAGGGGGAACACTGAAGCTTTCTTT. Its protein is CASSQYRGNTEAFF.

V usage is TRBV5-5 and J usage is TRBJ1-2; D perhaps matches TRBD1 (6 bases). Germline V gene data show CDR1 as SGHKS and CDR2 as YYEKEE (reference sequence). V was trimmed by 3 bases and J by 9 bases, leaving 21 bases between them. The CDR3 totals 15 residues. The CDR3 nucleotides read TGTGCCAGCAGCTACAGACCCGGTGACAGGATAAGCTACACCTTC. Residues: CASSYRPGDRISYTF. Filled out from reference TRBV5-5 and TRBJ1-2, the complete variable domain reads DAGVTQSPTHLIKTRGQQVTLRCSPISGHKSVSWYQQVLGQGPQFIFQYYEKEERGRGNFPDRFSARQFPNYSSELNVNALLLGDSALYLCASSYRPGDRISYTFGSGTRLTVV.

The chain is built from TRBV18 and TRBJ2-1, with TRBD1 identical over 8 bases. The CDR3 runs to 16 residues. V was pared by 2 bases and J by 0 bases, with 3 bases of the junction left unmatched. Germline V lookup: CDR1 KGHSH, CDR2 LQKENI. The CDR3 bases are TGTGCCAGCTCACCAAGGGACAGGAACTCCTACAATGAGCAGTTCTTC. The encoded protein is CASSPRDRNSYNEQFF.

The chain links TRBV30 to TRBJ2-7; 9 bases align to TRBD2. The CDR3 length is 14 residues. Trimming took 3 bases from V and 5 from J; bases not matched to a gene: 8. Germline lookup yields CDR1 GTSNPN and CDR2 SVGIG (reference sequence). The CDR3 is CAWRAGGPLHEQYF. The DNA for the CDR3 is TGTGCCTGGAGGGCGGGAGGGCCCCTCCACGAGCAGTACTTC.

CDR3 region: CASSLNRKASGLSNQPQHF. The CDR3 bases are TGTGCCAGCAGCTTGAACAGGAAAGCGTCCGGGTTGAGCAATCAGCCCCAGCATTTT. The chain carries TRBV11-1 and TRBJ1-5; perhaps TRBD1 as D (5 bases). V lost 3 bases and J lost 1, with 22 bases in between. The germline gives CDR1 SGHAT, CDR2 FQDESV (reference sequence). The CDR3 length is 19 residues.

The chain combines TRBV2 with TRBJ2-7; D unresolved. CDR1 is SNHLY and CDR2 is FYNNEI in the germline V gene. This CDR3 comprises 15 residues. V gave up 7 bases and J gave up 3 bases, with 19 bases separating them. The CDR3 DNA reads TGTGCCAGCACCAGAGACGGTGACTTGAGCTACGAGCAGTACTTC. Encoded protein: CASTRDGDLSYEQYF. The whole variable domain, remainder taken from reference TRBV2 and TRBJ2-7, is EPEVTQTPSHQVTQMGQEVILRCVPISNHLYFYWYRQILGQKVEFLVSFYNNEISEKSEIFDDQFSVERPDGSNFTLKIRSTKLEDSAMYFCASTRDGDLSYEQYFGPGTRLTVT.

V and J are TRBV7-6 and TRBJ1-1, with TRBD1 identical over 7 bases. Germline trimming cut 0 bases from V and 5 bases from J; bases unmatched to any gene: 3. The length of the CDR3 is 14 residues. Germline-derived CDR1 and CDR2 are SGHVS and FNYEAQ. The CDR3 DNA reads as TGTGCCAGCAGCTTAGCGGCAGGGGGAACTGAAGCTTTCTTT. Residues: CASSLAAGGTEAFF.

The chain links TRBV7-6 to TRBJ2-2, with TRBD2 matching over 13 bases. This CDR3 spans 17 amino acids. The V segment lost 5 bases and the J segment 2 bases; nucleotides outside the gene matches: 5. The germline V gene encodes CDR1 SGHVS and CDR2 FNYEAQ. CDR3 sequence (DNA): TGTGCCAGCAGCAGACTAGCGGGGGGCCCCAACACCGGGGAGCTGTTTTTT. Amino acid sequence: CASSRLAGGPNTGELFF.

The J gene is TRBJ2-1, the V gene TRBV19; 8 bases are shared with TRBD2. Germline assignment: CDR1 LNHDA and CDR2 SQIVND (reference sequence). The junction had 5 bases not matched to a gene; V was cut back by 6 bases and J by 1 base. CDR3 size: 15 residues. The CDR3 coding sequence is TGTGCCAGTAGCGGACTAGCCTCTTCCTACAATGAGCAGTTCTTC. This gives the protein CASSGLASSYNEQFF.

The chain uses TRBV11-2 and TRBJ2-7; 7 nucleotides align to TRBD2. Germline CDR1 is SGHAT and CDR2 is FQNNGV. The CDR3 sequence is 15 residues long. After removal of 6 bases from V and 3 bases from J, the junction contained 11 bases not matched to a gene. Here the CDR3 reads CASRPEFAGVYEQYF. CDR3 in DNA: TGTGCCAGCAGACCGGAGTTTGCGGGGGTCTACGAGCAGTACTTC.

Only one count was recorded for this clone. V is TRBV6-1 and J is TRBJ1-5, with 8 nucleotides matching TRBD1. The CDR3 extends over 15 amino acids. The trim removed 5 bases at V and 0 bases at J, leaving 3 bases unmatched. Germline V gene data show CDR1 as MNHNS and CDR2 as SASEGT. The CDR3 coding sequence is TGTGCCAGCAGTTGGGACAGGTATAGCAATCAGCCCCAGCATTTT. Translation gives CASSWDRYSNQPQHF.

The rearrangement joins TRBV5-1 to TRBJ2-5, with TRBD2 matching over 12 bases. Germline lookup yields CDR1 SGHRS and CDR2 YFSETQ. The CDR3 length is 17 residues. The V segment lost 2 bases and the J segment 7 bases; nucleotides outside the gene matches: 12. CDR3 in amino acids: CASSFLPPSGGGGTQYF. The DNA of the CDR3 is TGCGCCAGCAGCTTTCTACCCCCTAGCGGGGGGGGCGGGACCCAGTACTTC.

The chain employs TRBV4-1 and TRBJ2-7, with a weak D call TRBD1 (6 bases). The germline V gene encodes CDR1 MGHRA and CDR2 YSYEKL. The length of the CDR3 is 15 residues. The V gene lost 1 base and the J gene lost 7 bases, with 17 bases spanning the gap. The CDR3 DNA sequence: TGCGCCAGCAGCCAAGTTTTTGGCACAGGGTCAGAGCAGTACTTC. Amino acid sequence: CASSQVFGTGSEQYF.

This clone showed up just once. The chain couples TRBV6-8 to TRBJ2-7; D might be TRBD1 (5 bases). Trimming left V 2 bases short and J 2 bases short, with 7 bases between. This CDR3 has 13 amino acids. CDR1 is MNHGY and CDR2 is SAAAGT in the germline V gene. The CDR3 sequence: CASSYDRPYEQYF. In DNA, the CDR3 is TGTGCCAGCAGTTACGACAGACCCTACGAGCAGTACTTC.

This clone has just one count. The chain carries TRBV9 and TRBJ2-1, with D perhaps TRBD1 (6 bases). V lost 3 bases, J lost 9 bases, and 16 bases lay in between. CDR1 is SGDLS and CDR2 is YYNGEE in the germline V gene. The CDR3 contains 14 residues. The CDR3 spells CASSDRQVGGEQFF. The DNA of the CDR3 is TGTGCCAGCAGCGACCGACAGGTCGGTGGTGAGCAGTTCTTC. The full variable domain, its missing parts supplied by reference TRBV9 and TRBJ2-1, is DSGVTQTPKHLITATGQRVTLRCSPRSGDLSVYWYQQSLDQGLQFLIQYYNGEERAKGNILERFSAQQFPDLHSELNLSSLELGDSALYFCASSDRQVGGEQFFGPGTRLTVL.